Below are 27 T cell receptor beta chains sequenced from a single sample in a study of blood T cell repertoires in COVID-19. Sequenced by immunoSEQ multiplex PCR; TCRdb stores in-frame clones only, minus some. The table shows about 120,000 clones, with around three quarters occurring only once. Input material: peripheral blood. These TCRs come from a woman aged 60 to 75 with acute or convalescent COVID-19.

V is TRBV18 and J is TRBJ1-2; 12 bases line up with TRBD1. CDR1 and CDR2 from the germline V gene are KGHSH and LQKENI. The V segment lost 4 bases and the J segment 0 bases; nucleotides outside the gene matches: 3. The CDR3 is 16 residues long. CDR3 amino acids: CASSLGQGAANYGYTF. The CDR3 DNA sequence: TGTGCCAGCTCACTGGGACAGGGGGCGGCTAACTATGGCTACACCTTC.

This chain links TRBV7-2 with TRBJ2-7; 7 bases line up with TRBD1. The CDR3 is 14 residues long. V shed 3 bases, J shed 5 bases, and the junction held 7 bases outside the gene matches. Germline V lookup: CDR1 SGHTA, CDR2 FQGNSA. CDR3 nucleotides: TGTGCCAGCAGCTTTTGGGACAGTTCCCACGAGCAGTACTTC. This sequence encodes CASSFWDSSHEQYF.

The chain has TRBV5-4 and TRBJ1-4; possibly TRBD1 for D (5 bases). CDR3 length equals 14 residues. Per the germline V gene, CDR1 is SGHNT and CDR2 is YYREEE (reference sequence). V lost 0 bases, J lost 4 bases, and 7 bases lay in between. CDR3 sequence reads: CASSLAGGNEKLFF. The DNA for the CDR3 is TGTGCCAGCAGCTTGGCGGGGGGTAATGAAAAACTGTTTTTT.

The chain is built from TRBV27 and TRBJ1-1; D remains ambiguous. Germline values: CDR1 MNHEY, CDR2 SMNVEV (reference sequence). V lost 6 bases, J lost 5 bases, and 19 bases lay in between. CDR3 size: 15 residues. The DNA for the CDR3 is TGTGCCAGCAGCCCCCTCAAATCCGAGAGGACTGAAGCTTTCTTT. This codes for CASSPLKSERTEAFF.

This chain connects TRBV29-1 to TRBJ2-5; 9 positions match TRBD2. V lost 7 bases to trimming and J lost 1 base; unmatched junction nucleotides: 10. This CDR3 comprises 15 residues. Germline CDR1 and CDR2: SQVTM and ANQGSEA. The chain's CDR3 is CSAAGGSGGQETQYF. The CDR3 bases are TGCAGCGCTGCAGGGGGTAGCGGGGGCCAAGAGACCCAGTACTTC.

This chain joins TRBV19 and TRBJ2-2, with 10 nucleotides matching TRBD1. Germline assignment: CDR1 LNHDA and CDR2 SQIVND (reference sequence). There are 15 residues in the CDR3. V lost 7 bases, J lost 6 bases, and 8 bases stayed unmatched. CDR3 DNA: TGTGCCAGTACCCCGACAGGGGGCATTGCCGGGGAGCTGTTTTTT. It codes for CASTPTGGIAGELFF.

This chain uses TRBV19 with TRBJ1-5; D not resolved. V shed 3 bases and J shed 7 bases, with 7 bases lying between them. The CDR3 has 12 residues. Germline loops: CDR1 LNHDA, CDR2 SQIVND (reference sequence). The CDR3 spells CASSMVQQPQHF. In nucleotides, the CDR3 is TGTGCCAGTAGTATGGTCCAGCAGCCCCAGCATTTT.

The V and J genes are TRBV14 and TRBJ1-2; 9 nucleotides line up with TRBD1. The V gene end was trimmed by 4 bases and the J gene end by 4 bases; junction bases not matched to a gene: 10. Germline V gene data show CDR1 as SGHDN and CDR2 as FVKESK. The CDR3 covers 16 residues. CDR3 sequence: CASSPIGQGPGYGYTF. The CDR3 region has the DNA TGTGCCAGCAGCCCGATCGGACAGGGGCCAGGCTATGGCTACACCTTC.

The chain has TRBV9 and TRBJ2-3, with 8 bases fitting TRBD2. With 2 bases clipped from V and 3 bases from J, the junction kept 8 bases outside the gene matches. The CDR3 runs to 16 residues. The germline gives CDR1 SGDLS, CDR2 YYNGEE. The DNA for the CDR3 is TGTGCCAGCAGCGTGCGAATAGCGGGGACGACAGATACGCAGTATTTT. This sequence encodes CASSVRIAGTTDTQYF. Using reference TRBV9 and TRBJ2-3 for the parts outside the CDR3, the full variable domain is DSGVTQTPKHLITATGQRVTLRCSPRSGDLSVYWYQQSLDQGLQFLIQYYNGEERAKGNILERFSAQQFPDLHSELNLSSLELGDSALYFCASSVRIAGTTDTQYFGPGTRLTVL.

This chain joins TRBV29-1 and TRBJ2-7; 9 nucleotides align to TRBD1. V dropped 0 bases and J dropped 7; count of bases not matched to a gene: 10. The CDR3 has 15 amino acids. Germline lookup yields CDR1 SQVTM and CDR2 ANQGSEA. As DNA, the CDR3 is TGCAGCGTTGAAGAGGGGACAGGGACTTTAGGTGAGCAGTACTTC. The encoded protein is CSVEEGTGTLGEQYF.

This chain joins TRBV28 and TRBJ1-1; no clear D gene. From germline, CDR1 is MDHEN and CDR2 SYDVKM. The CDR3 contains 13 residues. Trimming removed 8 bases at V and 8 bases at J, with 18 bases between. The CDR3 coding sequence is TGTGCCAGCGCGTACAGTCAGATGTCGGAAGCTTTCTTT. Protein product: CASAYSQMSEAFF.

The chain links TRBV5-1 to TRBJ1-2; 7 nucleotides agree with TRBD1. CDR3 length: 13 residues. Unmatched junction bases numbered 0, after V lost 2 bases and J lost 2 bases. Germline V gene sequence: CDR1 SGHRS, CDR2 YFSETQ. CDR3 in amino acids: CASSLQGNYGYTF. CDR3 DNA sequence: TGCGCCAGCAGCTTACAGGGGAACTATGGCTACACCTTC.

V gene TRBV18 combines with J gene TRBJ2-7; TRBD1 matches 7 bases. Germline V gives CDR1 KGHSH, CDR2 LQKENI. Trimming cost V 4 bases and J 7 bases; bases outside gene matches: 13. The CDR3 is made up of 15 amino acids. The CDR3 nucleotides are TGTGCCAGCTCACTCGAGCGACAGGGAAAGGGGGAGCAGTACTTC. This gives the protein CASSLERQGKGEQYF.

The chain has TRBV6-5 and TRBJ1-1; no reliable D call. The CDR3 runs 12 residues. Germline V lookup: CDR1 MNHEY, CDR2 SVGAGI. Trimming pared 2 bases from V and 8 bases from J, leaving 9 bases between. The CDR3 bases are TGTGCCAGCAGTTACCGGGGATCCGAAGCTTTCTTT. It yields the protein CASSYRGSEAFF.

This clone was seen only a few times. V gene TRBV20-1 combines with J gene TRBJ2-7; TRBD1 matches 8 bases. After removal of 3 bases from V and 7 bases from J, the junction contained 8 bases not matched to a gene. CDR1 DFQATT and CDR2 SNEGSKA come from the germline V gene (reference sequence). The CDR3 extends over 13 amino acids. CDR3 DNA sequence: TGCAGTGCTAGTTTCCAGGGGGCGAGGGAGCAGTACTTC. Protein sequence: CSASFQGAREQYF.

The CDR3 protein is CASSPPGTGTTYEQYF. In DNA form, the CDR3 reads TGTGCCAGCTCACCACCCGGGACAGGAACTACCTACGAGCAGTACTTC. The chain employs TRBV18 and TRBJ2-7; 8 nucleotides align to TRBD1. The CDR3 is 16 residues long. The germline CDR1 and CDR2 sequences are KGHSH and LQKENI. V shed 0 bases, J shed 2 bases, and the junction held 6 bases outside the gene matches.

This chain connects TRBV7-2 to TRBJ1-5; weak D call: TRBD1 (6 bases). Germline V gene data show CDR1 as SGHTA and CDR2 as FQGNSA. The CDR3 sequence is 16 residues long. V lost 3 bases and J 3 bases, leaving 15 bases between the germline ends. The CDR3 sequence is CASSLIGDINNQPQHF. For the CDR3, the DNA is TGTGCCAGCAGCTTGATAGGGGACATCAACAATCAGCCCCAGCATTTT.

The chain recombines TRBV6-1 with TRBJ1-5; D might be TRBD1 (5 bases). The V end lost 3 bases, the J end lost 1 base, and 7 bases lay between the germline ends. CDR1 is MNHNS, CDR2 SASEGT, per germline. This CDR3 contains 14 residues. The CDR3 coding sequence is TGTGCCAGCAGTGAGGGGCCCAGCAATCAGCCCCAGCATTTT. As protein: CASSEGPSNQPQHF.

The chain combines TRBV28 with TRBJ1-5; TRBD1 matches 8 bases. V was clipped by 1 base and J by 2 bases; unmatched bases: 1. The CDR3 extends over 15 amino acids. CDR1 MDHEN and CDR2 SYDVKM come from the germline V gene. This CDR3 reads CASSLSGGRNQPQHF. For the CDR3, the DNA is TGTGCCAGCAGTTTATCAGGGGGCCGCAATCAGCCCCAGCATTTT.

This sequence joins TRBV3-1 (or the pseudogene TRBV3-2) and TRBJ2-7; D is possibly TRBD2 (6 bases). In germline, CDR1 is LGHDT, CDR2 YNNKEL (reference sequence). The germline V and J ends were trimmed by 4 bases and 5 bases, with 9 bases remaining between them. CDR3 length: 12 amino acids. CDR3 in DNA: TGTGCCAGCAGCCTCGGACTAAACGAGCAGTACTTC. Its translation is CASSLGLNEQYF.

The rearrangement links TRBV7-8 to TRBJ1-4, with TRBD1 matching over 7 bases. The CDR3 extends over 15 amino acids. Germline-derived CDR1 and CDR2 are SGHVS and FQNEAQ. V lost 1 base to trimming and J lost 7 bases; unmatched junction nucleotides: 6. CDR3 sequence (DNA): TGTGCCAGCAGCTTAGGGACAGGTGGGCCTGAAAAACTGTTTTTT. It specifies CASSLGTGGPEKLFF.

The J gene is TRBJ2-5, the V gene TRBV12-3 or TRBV12-4, with D unclear. Trimming removed 5 bases at V and 8 bases at J, with 9 bases between. There are 11 residues in the CDR3. The DNA of the CDR3 is TGTGCCAGCAGTCCCCAAAAAACCCAGTACTTC. Its protein is CASSPQKTQYF.

The V gene is TRBV27, the J gene TRBJ1-1, with 12 positions matching TRBD1. The CDR3 has 16 amino acids. The ends lost 4 bases at V and 5 bases at J; junction bases unmatched: 8. Germline CDR1 and CDR2: MNHEY and SMNVEV (reference sequence). CDR3 sequence (DNA): TGTGCCAGCAGTTCCCGACCGGGACAGGGGGCGACTGAAGCTTTCTTT. Translating it yields CASSSRPGQGATEAFF.

V gene TRBV7-9 combines with J gene TRBJ1-2; D is perhaps TRBD1 (5 bases). The CDR3 consists of 15 residues. Per germline, CDR1 SEHNR and CDR2 FQNEAQ (reference sequence). The V end was cut by 3 bases, the J end by 0 bases, with 11 bases between. The CDR3 DNA is TGTGCCAGCAGCTTTCCGGGACTTTCTAACTATGGCTACACCTTC. This sequence encodes CASSFPGLSNYGYTF.

The chain carries TRBV21-1 and TRBJ1-3. TRBV21-1 is an annotated pseudogene. The CDR3 totals 21 residues. The CDR3 reads CASSKVKAQRQGGYSGNTIYF. CDR3 bases: TGTGCCAGCAGCAAAGTAAAGGCCCAGCGGCAGGGAGGATACTCTGGAAACACCATATATTTT.

V usage is TRBV5-1 and J usage is TRBJ1-1, with a tentative D call TRBD1 (5 bases). The V gene lost 4 bases and the J gene lost 0 bases, with 10 bases spanning the gap. Germline CDR1 SGHRS, CDR2 YFSETQ. The CDR3 extends over 14 amino acids. The CDR3 protein is CASSETVMNTEAFF. In nucleotides, the CDR3 is TGCGCCAGCAGCGAGACAGTTATGAACACTGAAGCTTTCTTT.

This rearrangement joins TRBV6-5 to TRBJ2-2, with 8 bases matching TRBD2. V gave up 0 bases and J gave up 7 bases; unmatched junction bases: 7. The CDR3 runs to 16 residues. Germline assignment: CDR1 MNHEY and CDR2 SVGAGI. The DNA for the CDR3 is TGTGCCAGCAGTTACTCCGGCGGGGGGAGGGTCGGGGAGCTGTTTTTT. The encoded protein is CASSYSGGGRVGELFF.